Given below is one TCR beta chain in context. The antigen is not known. This specimen comes from a study of cytomegalovirus exposure and HLA in healthy donors. Overall study results and limits: The only immune exposure information that was available was CMV serostatus. Most TCR sequences were seen very rarely across donors, but some public TCRs occurred in many. In an earlier analysis, about 87% or about 30%: the productive usage of most TCR beta V segments.

Vbeta (60) and Jbeta (13) primers were used in the PCR. Generated by immunoSEQ multiplex PCR, the TCRdb table keeps only in-frame clones and is missing some. The sample lists about 160,000 clones; approximately 79% were seen once. The CDR3 has 17 amino acids. J was trimmed by 1 base and V by 3 bases; bases with no gene match: 9. CDR1 is SNHLY and CDR2 is FYNNEI in the germline V gene. The TCR comes from a man between 60 and 75 years old in good health and CMV-seronegative. The sample consisted of PBMCs. The V call is TRBV2, the J call TRBJ2-3; 8 nucleotides align to TRBD1. In DNA form, the CDR3 reads TGTGCCAGCAGTGACACGGCAGGGGGCCTTGGCACAGATACGCAGTATTTT. Residues: CASSDTAGGLGTDTQYF. The variable domain in full, completed from reference TRBV2 and TRBJ2-3, reads EPEVTQTPSHQVTQMGQEVILRCVPISNHLYFYWYRQILGQKVEFLVSFYNNEISEKSEIFDDQFSVERPDGSNFTLKIRSTKLEDSAMYFCASSDTAGGLGTDTQYFGPGTRLTVL.